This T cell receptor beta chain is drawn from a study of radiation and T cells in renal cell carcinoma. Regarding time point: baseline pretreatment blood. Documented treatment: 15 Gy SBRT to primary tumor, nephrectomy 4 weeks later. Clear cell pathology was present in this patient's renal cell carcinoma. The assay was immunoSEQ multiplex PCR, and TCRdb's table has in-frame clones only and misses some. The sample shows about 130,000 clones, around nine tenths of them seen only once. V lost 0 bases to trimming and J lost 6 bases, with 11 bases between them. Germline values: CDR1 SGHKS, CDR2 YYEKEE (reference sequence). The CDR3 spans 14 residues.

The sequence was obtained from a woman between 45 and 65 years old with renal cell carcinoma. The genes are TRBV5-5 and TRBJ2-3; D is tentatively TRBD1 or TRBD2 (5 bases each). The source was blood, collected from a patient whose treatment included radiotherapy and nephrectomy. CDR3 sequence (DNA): TGTGCCAGCAGCTTGGGGGCCAGGGAGGATACGCAGTATTTT. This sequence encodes CASSLGAREDTQYF.